The 21 T cell receptor beta chains in this list originate from one sample, sequenced in a study of blood T cell repertoires in COVID-19. This table comes from immunoSEQ multiplex PCR, and its TCRdb copy is limited to in-frame clones, with some not included. The sample contains about 250,000 clones, 70% to 90% of which appear only once. Sequences were obtained from peripheral blood. The receptors were gathered from a young man with active or convalescent COVID-19.

The rearrangement uses TRBV7-9 and TRBJ1-1; D is uncertain. In germline, CDR1 is SEHNR, CDR2 FQNEAQ (reference sequence). Deletions cut 2 bases from V and 10 bases from J, with 14 bases between. The CDR3 length is 13 residues. The CDR3 nucleotides read TGTGCCAGCAGCTTACCGACGCCCGGAGGAGCTTTCTTT. As protein: CASSLPTPGGAFF.

This chain uses TRBV28 with TRBJ1-5; weak D call: TRBD1 (6 bases). Looked up from germline, CDR1 is MDHEN and CDR2 is SYDVKM. V dropped 7 bases and J dropped 7 bases, with 17 bases sitting between them. The CDR3 spans 14 residues. DNA for the CDR3: TGTGCCAGCACCCCTGGGGGCAGTCTGCAGCCCCAGCATTTT. Translating it yields CASTPGGSLQPQHF. The entire variable domain, with the rest obtained from reference TRBV28 and TRBJ1-5, is as follows: DVKVTQSSRYLVKRTGEKVFLECVQDMDHENMFWYRQDPGLGLRLIYFSYDVKMKEKGDIPEGYSVSREKKERFSLILESASTNQTSMYLCASTPGGSLQPQHFGDGTRLSIL.

The gene calls are TRBV10-3 and TRBJ1-5; TRBD1 aligns across 8 bases. V dropped 3 bases and J dropped 6; count of bases not matched to a gene: 7. Germline values: CDR1 ENHRY, CDR2 SYGVKD. The CDR3 contains 15 residues. The CDR3 nucleotides read TGTGCCATCAGTGATGTACAGGGGGGAACTCAGCCCCAGCATTTT. Encoded protein: CAISDVQGGTQPQHF.

On this clone itself: The DNA is left out, because the CDR3 cannot be placed on it with certainty; the CDR3 is given as TCRdb lists it. The chain employs TRBV23-1 and TRBJ1-2. Being an ORF, TRBV23-1 has a function that is uncertain. From its first to its last residue, the CDR3 has 20 amino acids. The CDR3 reads CASSQSPARAAHYGYTFYTF.

The rearrangement uses TRBV19 and TRBJ2-3, with D perhaps TRBD2 (6 bases). V lost 3 bases and J lost 3, with 16 bases in between. This CDR3 spans 16 amino acids. The germline V gene encodes CDR1 LNHDA and CDR2 SQIVND (reference sequence). CDR3 sequence (DNA): TGTGCCAGTAGTATCGGCGGGGTAATTGAAACAGATACGCAGTATTTT. It is translated as CASSIGGVIETDTQYF.

This sequence joins TRBV5-6 and TRBJ2-1; the match to TRBD2 covers 10 bases. The ends lost 1 base at V and 2 bases at J; junction bases unmatched: 12. CDR1 and CDR2 from the germline V gene are SGHDT and YYEEEE. This CDR3 has 19 residues. CDR3: CASSLTTSGPPGPYNEQFF. CDR3 DNA sequence: TGTGCCAGCAGCTTGACGACTAGCGGGCCCCCCGGGCCCTACAATGAGCAGTTCTTC.

This rearrangement joins TRBV6-6 to TRBJ1-4; D is undetermined. V lost 5 bases and J lost 5, with 21 bases in between. The CDR3 has 17 residues. Germline V lookup: CDR1 MNHNY, CDR2 SVGAGI (reference sequence). CDR3 DNA: TGTGCCAGCAGTCGAGTTTACGGGAGGTTACCCAATGAAAAACTGTTTTTT. It yields the protein CASSRVYGRLPNEKLFF.

This clone was observed a single time. This chain links TRBV6-5 with TRBJ1-1; D call uncertain. The CDR3 is 14 residues long. V was shortened by 7 bases and J by 5 bases, with 17 bases between the two germline ends. The germline V gene has CDR1 MNHEY and CDR2 SVGAGI. The chain's CDR3 is CASTVEGLWTEAFF. The CDR3 region has the DNA TGTGCCAGCACTGTTGAGGGTTTATGGACTGAAGCTTTCTTT.

The genes are TRBV5-4 and TRBJ1-1; no clear D gene. The CDR3 length is 15 residues. The V end was cut by 9 bases, the J end by 0 bases, with 18 bases between. Germline lookup yields CDR1 SGHNT and CDR2 YYREEE (reference sequence). The chain's CDR3 is CATKAGGPVNTEAFF. The CDR3 nucleotides are TGTGCCACCAAAGCTGGAGGGCCGGTGAACACTGAAGCTTTCTTT.

This sequence joins TRBV5-6 and TRBJ2-7; 9 nucleotides line up with TRBD1. The CDR3 spans 12 residues. CDR1 is SGHDT, CDR2 YYEEEE, per germline. The V segment lost 7 bases and the J segment 6 bases; nucleotides outside the gene matches: 5. CDR3 bases: TGTGCCAGCCACAGGGGGCCAAGCGAGCAGTACTTC. Its translation is CASHRGPSEQYF.

The chain joins TRBV7-8 to TRBJ1-1; unclear D gene. Trimming stripped 5 bases from V and 9 bases from J, with 13 bases between. The CDR3 covers 12 residues. In germline, CDR1 is SGHVS, CDR2 FQNEAQ. CDR3 nucleotides: TGTGCCAGCAGCGTAATGGAGCATAAAGCTTTCTTT. Translation: CASSVMEHKAFF.

This clone has just a few counts. The chain combines TRBV11-2 with TRBJ1-6; no firm D call. The CDR3 spans 17 residues. Trimming stripped 5 bases from V and 0 bases from J, with 14 bases between. Germline CDR1 reads SGHAT; CDR2 reads FQNNGV. For the CDR3, the DNA is TGTGCCAGCAGCCCCCAGACTTTGAGCTCCTATAATTCACCCCTCCACTTT. It encodes CASSPQTLSSYNSPLHF.

This sequence joins TRBV29-1 and TRBJ2-5; D may be TRBD2 (6 bases). Trimming shortened V by 7 bases and J by 4 bases, and 13 bases separated the two germline ends. The V gene's germline CDR1 is SQVTM and CDR2 ANQGSEA. The CDR3 has 12 amino acids. In DNA form, the CDR3 reads TGCAGCGGGCGGGGCTACGGAGAGACCCAGTACTTC. Its protein is CSGRGYGETQYF.

The V call is TRBV4-1, the J call TRBJ2-4; TRBD2 matches at 14 bases. Germline CDR1 MGHRA, CDR2 YSYEKL. J was trimmed by 9 bases and V by 5 bases; bases with no gene match: 6. The CDR3 covers 15 residues. The CDR3 reads CASSVGTSGRSIQYF. For the CDR3, the DNA is TGCGCCAGCAGCGTAGGGACTAGCGGGAGAAGCATTCAGTACTTC.

The chain joins TRBV9 to TRBJ2-1, with D unresolved. The ends were cut back, 0 bases at V and 2 bases at J, with 6 bases in the middle. The CDR3 sequence is 14 residues long. Germline V gene sequence: CDR1 SGDLS, CDR2 YYNGEE. Here the CDR3 DNA reads TGTGCCAGCAGCGTAGAAGCCACCTACAATGAGCAGTTCTTC. Translation gives CASSVEATYNEQFF.

The chain uses TRBV7-8 and TRBJ2-7; 12 bases match TRBD2. Looked up from germline, CDR1 is SGHVS and CDR2 is FQNEAQ. With V trimmed by 3 bases and J by 3 bases, 0 bases remained unmatched. The CDR3 is 14 residues long. The CDR3 DNA follows: TGTGCCAGCAGCTTGACTAGCGGGAGCTACGAGCAGTACTTC. Protein product: CASSLTSGSYEQYF.

The rearrangement links TRBV4-3 to TRBJ2-7; D remains unclear. Germline V CDR1 and CDR2: LGHNA, YSLEER. The CDR3 covers 14 residues. Trimming stripped 1 base from V and 6 bases from J, with 13 bases between. CDR3 sequence reads: CASSQGVVRPEQYF. CDR3 bases: TGCGCCAGCAGCCAAGGAGTTGTACGCCCCGAGCAGTACTTC.

The chain combines TRBV5-6 with TRBJ1-1, with TRBD1 matching 7 bases. The CDR3 runs to 13 residues. Trimming took 4 bases from V and 11 from J; bases not matched to a gene: 11. Germline CDR1 SGHDT, CDR2 YYEEEE. CDR3 DNA: TGTGCCAGCAGCGTACTGACAGGGAGGTCGGCTTTCTTT. Residues: CASSVLTGRSAFF.

The chain joins TRBV7-2 to TRBJ1-6; D unclear. Germline CDR1 is SGHTA and CDR2 is FQGNSA. This CDR3 is built from 16 residues. V dropped 1 base and J dropped 1 base, with 8 bases sitting between them. The CDR3 protein is CASSLVGGSYNSPLHF. The CDR3 DNA reads as TGTGCCAGCAGCTTAGTGGGAGGATCCTATAATTCACCCCTCCACTTT.

This clone came up a few times. The chain couples TRBV15 to TRBJ1-1; TRBD1 matches 7 bases. This CDR3 region has 13 residues. Germline CDR1 and CDR2: LNHNV and YYDKDF (reference sequence). After removal of 11 bases from V and 2 bases from J, the junction contained 8 bases not matched to a gene. The CDR3 DNA is TGTGCCTCTACACAGGGGCTAAACACTGAAGCTTTCTTT. It yields the protein CASTQGLNTEAFF.

J is TRBJ1-6 and V is TRBV4-3; D remains unclear. The CDR3 sequence is 14 residues long. Germline V gene data show CDR1 as LGHNA and CDR2 as YSLEER. Trimming left V 1 base short and J 10 bases short, with 11 bases between. Written as DNA, the CDR3 is TGCGCCAGCAGCCAAGCGGTAGCGGGGTCACCCCTCCACTTT. Amino acids: CASSQAVAGSPLHF.